The 11 T cell receptor beta chains reported below all come from one sample, sequenced in a study of cytomegalovirus exposure and HLA in healthy donors. PCR was performed using 60 Vbeta and 13 Jbeta primers. Some clones are missing from TCRdb's copy, which holds only in-frame ones; the method was immunoSEQ multiplex PCR. The sample contains approximately 200,000 clones, around 81% of which appear only once. Sequenced sample: PBMCs. The receptors derive from a woman aged 18-30 years in good health and CMV-seropositive.

With regard to this clone: Germline and junction disagree at one end, which may indicate a read error. The V gene is TRBV7-7, the J gene TRBJ2-2; D possibly corresponds to TRBD2 (6 bases). Germline V gene sequence: CDR1 SSHAT, CDR2 FNYEAQ (reference sequence). CDR3 length: 14 residues. CDR3: CASSAGAGPGKLFF. Here the CDR3 DNA reads TGTGCCAGCAGCGCAGGAGCGGGCCCCGGGAAGCTGTTTTTT.

The chain joins TRBV27 to TRBJ2-3, with no clear D. Trimming removed 5 bases from V and 4 bases from J, with 16 bases in between. The CDR3 is 15 residues long. Per the germline V gene, CDR1 is MNHEY and CDR2 is SMNVEV (reference sequence). CDR3 protein: CASSLGPPLADTQYF. As DNA, the CDR3 is TGTGCCAGCAGTCTCGGTCCGCCCCTCGCAGATACGCAGTATTTT.

This clone was recorded once. CDR3 DNA: TGTGCCTGGATAGCACCCCGAAAACGGGACTATGGCTACACCTTC. Translating it yields CAWIAPRKRDYGYTF. The rearrangement joins TRBV30 to TRBJ1-2, with D uncertain. The CDR3 is 15 residues long. The germline V gene has CDR1 GTSNPN and CDR2 SVGIG (reference sequence). Trimming left V 4 bases short and J 3 bases short, with 18 bases between.

The rearrangement uses TRBV6-1 and TRBJ2-7; 7 nucleotides align to TRBD1. This CDR3 comprises 15 residues. Per germline, CDR1 MNHNS and CDR2 SASEGT. Trimming removed 4 bases from V and 0 bases from J; junction bases left unmatched: 6. CDR3: CASSAGDSLSYEQYV. The CDR3 DNA is TGTGCCAGCAGTGCCGGGGACAGTCTCTCCTACGAGCAGTACGTC.

The rearrangement links TRBV18 to TRBJ2-3; D perhaps matches TRBD2 (7 bases). Germline lookup yields CDR1 KGHSH and CDR2 LQKENI. CDR3 length: 19 residues. Trimming took 3 bases from V and 2 from J, leaving 24 bases between them. CDR3 DNA: TGTGCCAGCTCACCGGGTCGGCGGGGGCTCGAGGGGAACACAGATACGCAGTATTTT. Translated, it gives CASSPGRRGLEGNTDTQYF.

The chain carries TRBV27 and TRBJ2-7; weak D call: TRBD2 (5 bases). Germline values: CDR1 MNHEY, CDR2 SMNVEV (reference sequence). The CDR3 is 15 residues long. The V gene lost 4 bases and the J gene lost 0 bases, with 13 bases spanning the gap. Here the CDR3 reads CASSSRGLHSYEQYF. The CDR3 DNA sequence: TGTGCCAGCAGTTCACGCGGGCTACACTCCTACGAGCAGTACTTC.

The chain combines TRBV28 with TRBJ2-7, with a possible D match to TRBD1 (5 bases). V lost 5 bases and J lost 5, with 16 bases in between. Per germline, CDR1 MDHEN and CDR2 SYDVKM. CDR3 length equals 14 residues. The CDR3 DNA is TGTGCCAGCAGTAGGGCAGGGTCTAAGAACGAGCAGTACTTC. It is translated as CASSRAGSKNEQYF.

DNA for the CDR3: TGTGCCAGCAGTTTCCCATACGGTCTAGCTAGTACAGATACGCAGTATTTT. Its protein is CASSFPYGLASTDTQYF. This sequence joins TRBV28 and TRBJ2-3; D is perhaps TRBD2 (5 bases). The V gene lost 3 bases and the J gene lost 3 bases, with 19 bases spanning the gap. The CDR3 totals 17 residues. Germline CDR1 reads MDHEN; CDR2 reads SYDVKM.

This rearrangement joins TRBV5-1 to TRBJ2-2; a weak D match, TRBD1 (7 bases). CDR1 SGHRS and CDR2 YFSETQ come from the germline V gene. The length of the CDR3 is 16 residues. V was trimmed by 0 bases and J by 5 bases, leaving 14 bases between them. The DNA of the CDR3 is TGCGCCAGCAGCTTGGAGCCCGCAGGGGGGACCGGGGAGCTGTTTTTT. This encodes CASSLEPAGGTGELFF.

The rearrangement joins TRBV5-1 to TRBJ2-1; possibly TRBD1 for D (6 bases). Trimming removed 1 base at V and 3 bases at J, with 11 bases between. The CDR3 length is 15 residues. The germline V gene encodes CDR1 SGHRS and CDR2 YFSETQ. CDR3 in amino acids: CASSLLDRLYNEQFF. The CDR3 region has the DNA TGCGCCAGCAGCTTGCTTGACAGGCTCTACAATGAGCAGTTCTTC.

The J gene is TRBJ2-1, the V gene TRBV9; 7 bases fit TRBD2. Germline CDR1 SGDLS, CDR2 YYNGEE. The CDR3 has 14 residues. The J segment lost 8 bases and the V segment lost 0 bases, leaving 5 bases of the junction unmatched. CDR3: CASSVARGWDEQFF. The CDR3 DNA sequence: TGTGCCAGCAGCGTAGCGCGGGGGTGGGATGAGCAGTTCTTC. The complete variable domain, with remaining parts taken from reference TRBV9 and TRBJ2-1, reads DSGVTQTPKHLITATGQRVTLRCSPRSGDLSVYWYQQSLDQGLQFLIQYYNGEERAKGNILERFSAQQFPDLHSELNLSSLELGDSALYFCASSVARGWDEQFFGPGTRLTVL.